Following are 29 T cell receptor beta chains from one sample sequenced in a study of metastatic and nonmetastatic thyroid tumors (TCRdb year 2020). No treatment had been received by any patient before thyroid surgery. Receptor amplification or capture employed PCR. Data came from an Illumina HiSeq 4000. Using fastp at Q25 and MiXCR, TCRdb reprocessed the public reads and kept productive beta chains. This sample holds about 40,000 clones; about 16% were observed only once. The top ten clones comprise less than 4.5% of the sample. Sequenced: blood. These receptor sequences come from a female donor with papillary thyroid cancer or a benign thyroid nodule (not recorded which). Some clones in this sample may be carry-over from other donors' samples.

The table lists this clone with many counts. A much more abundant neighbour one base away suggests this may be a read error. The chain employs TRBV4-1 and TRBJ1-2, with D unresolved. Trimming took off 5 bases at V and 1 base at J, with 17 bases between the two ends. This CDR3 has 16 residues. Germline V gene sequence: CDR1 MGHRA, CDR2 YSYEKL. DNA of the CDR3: TGCGCCAGCAGCTCAGCCATTACGGAGATTAACTATGGCTACACCTTC. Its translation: CASSSAITEINYGYTF.

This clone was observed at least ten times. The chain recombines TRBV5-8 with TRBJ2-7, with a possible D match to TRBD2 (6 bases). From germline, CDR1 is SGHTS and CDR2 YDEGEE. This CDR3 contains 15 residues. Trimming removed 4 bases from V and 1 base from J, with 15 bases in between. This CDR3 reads CASSDGRRGSYEQYF. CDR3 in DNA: TGTGCCAGCAGCGACGGACGGAGGGGTTCCTACGAGCAGTACTTC.

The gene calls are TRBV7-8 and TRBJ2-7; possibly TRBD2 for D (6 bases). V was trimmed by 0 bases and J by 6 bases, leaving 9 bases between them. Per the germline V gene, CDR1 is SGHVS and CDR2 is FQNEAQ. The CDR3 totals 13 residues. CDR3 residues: CASSLAGGGEQYF. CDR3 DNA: TGTGCCAGCAGCTTAGCGGGGGGAGGCGAGCAGTACTTC. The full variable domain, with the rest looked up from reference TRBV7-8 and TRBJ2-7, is GAGVSQSPRYKVAKRGQDVALRCDPISGHVSLFWYQQALGQGPEFLTYFQNEAQLDKSGLPSDRFFAERPEGSVSTLKIQRTQQEDSAVYLCASSLAGGGEQYFGPGTRLTVT.

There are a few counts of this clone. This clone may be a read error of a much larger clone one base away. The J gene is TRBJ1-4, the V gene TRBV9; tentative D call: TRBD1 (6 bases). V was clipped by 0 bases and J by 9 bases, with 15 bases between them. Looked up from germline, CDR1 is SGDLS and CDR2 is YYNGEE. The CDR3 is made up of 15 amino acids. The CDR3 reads CASSVGEGGGKKLFF. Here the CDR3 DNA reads TGTGCCAGCAGCGTAGGAGAGGGGGGAGGTAAAAAACTGTTTTTT.

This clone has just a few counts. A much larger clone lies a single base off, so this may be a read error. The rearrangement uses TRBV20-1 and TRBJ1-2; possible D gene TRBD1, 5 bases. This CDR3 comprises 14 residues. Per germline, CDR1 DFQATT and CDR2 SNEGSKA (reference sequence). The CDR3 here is CGASGHQGDYGYTF. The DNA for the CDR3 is TGCGGTGCTAGCGGACATCAAGGAGACTATGGCTACACCTTC.

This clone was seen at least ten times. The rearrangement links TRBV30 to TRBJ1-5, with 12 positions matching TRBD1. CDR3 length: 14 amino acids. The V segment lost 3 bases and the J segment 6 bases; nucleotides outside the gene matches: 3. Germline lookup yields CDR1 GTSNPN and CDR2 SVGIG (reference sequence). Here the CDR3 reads CAWRGQGAVQPQHF. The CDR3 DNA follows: TGTGCCTGGAGGGGACAGGGGGCGGTTCAGCCCCAGCATTTT.

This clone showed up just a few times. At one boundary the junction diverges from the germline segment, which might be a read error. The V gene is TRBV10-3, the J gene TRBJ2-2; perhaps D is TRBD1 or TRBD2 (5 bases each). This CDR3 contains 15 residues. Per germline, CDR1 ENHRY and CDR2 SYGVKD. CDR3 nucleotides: TGTGCCATAGGGACCGCATCCCCGAACACCGGGGAGCCGTTTTTT. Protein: CAIGTASPNTGEPFF.

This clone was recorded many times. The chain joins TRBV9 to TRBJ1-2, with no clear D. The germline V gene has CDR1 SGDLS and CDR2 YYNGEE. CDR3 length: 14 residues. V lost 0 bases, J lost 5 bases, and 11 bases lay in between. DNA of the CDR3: TGTGCCAGCAGCGTAGGTATGACCAAATATGGCTACACCTTC. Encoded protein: CASSVGMTKYGYTF.

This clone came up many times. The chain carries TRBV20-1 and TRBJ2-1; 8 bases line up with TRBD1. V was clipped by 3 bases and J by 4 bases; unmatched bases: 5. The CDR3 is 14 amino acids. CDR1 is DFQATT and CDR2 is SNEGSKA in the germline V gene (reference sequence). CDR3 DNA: TGCAGTGCTAGGGACAGGGTGTTATACAATGAGCAGTTCTTC. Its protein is CSARDRVLYNEQFF.

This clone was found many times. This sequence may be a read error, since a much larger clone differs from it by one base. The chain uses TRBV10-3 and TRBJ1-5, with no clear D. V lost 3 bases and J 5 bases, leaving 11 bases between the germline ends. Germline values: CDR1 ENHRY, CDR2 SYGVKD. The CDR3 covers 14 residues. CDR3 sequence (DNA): TGTGCCATCAGTGACAGGCTGGAGGATCAGCCCCAGCATTTT. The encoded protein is CAISDRLEDQPQHF.

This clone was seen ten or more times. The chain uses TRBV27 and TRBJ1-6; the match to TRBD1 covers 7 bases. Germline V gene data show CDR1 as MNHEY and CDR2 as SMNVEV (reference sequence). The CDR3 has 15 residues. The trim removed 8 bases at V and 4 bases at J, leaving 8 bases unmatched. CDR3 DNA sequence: TGTGCCAGCCACGAGGGGGCTAAGTATAATTCACCCCTCCACTTT. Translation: CASHEGAKYNSPLHF.

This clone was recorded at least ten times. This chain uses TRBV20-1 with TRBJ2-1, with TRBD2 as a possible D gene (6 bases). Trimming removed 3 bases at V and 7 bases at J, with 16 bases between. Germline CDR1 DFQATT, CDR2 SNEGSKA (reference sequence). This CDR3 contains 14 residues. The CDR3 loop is CSASSGVYLNEQFF. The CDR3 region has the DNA TGCAGTGCTAGTTCGGGGGTTTACCTTAATGAGCAGTTCTTC.

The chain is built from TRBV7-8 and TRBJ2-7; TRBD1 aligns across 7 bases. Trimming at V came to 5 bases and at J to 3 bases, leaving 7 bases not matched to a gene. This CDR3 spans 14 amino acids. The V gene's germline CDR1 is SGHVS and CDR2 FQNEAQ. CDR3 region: CASSLPDRYYEQYF. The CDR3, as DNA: TGTGCCAGCAGCCTGCCGGACAGGTACTACGAGCAGTACTTC.

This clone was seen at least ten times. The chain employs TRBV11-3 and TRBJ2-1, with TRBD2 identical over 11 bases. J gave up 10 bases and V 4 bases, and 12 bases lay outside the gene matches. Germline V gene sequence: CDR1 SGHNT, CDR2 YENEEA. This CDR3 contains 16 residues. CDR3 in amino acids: CASSSYQTSGDEEQFF. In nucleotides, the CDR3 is TGTGCCAGCAGCTCTTACCAGACTAGCGGGGACGAGGAGCAGTTCTTC. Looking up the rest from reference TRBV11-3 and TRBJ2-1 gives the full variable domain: EAGVVQSPRYKIIEKKQPVAFWCNPISGHNTLYWYLQNLGQGPELLIRYENEEAVDDSQLPKDRFSAERLKGVDSTLKIQPAELGDSAVYLCASSSYQTSGDEEQFFGPGTRLTVL.

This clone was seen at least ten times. The CDR3 here is CASSFVGYEKLFF. The CDR3 DNA sequence: TGTGCCAGCAGTTTTGTGGGGTATGAAAAACTGTTTTTT. This chain joins TRBV12-3 or TRBV12-4 and TRBJ1-4; no clear D. Deletions cut 3 bases from V and 6 bases from J, with 8 bases between. The CDR3 has 13 amino acids.

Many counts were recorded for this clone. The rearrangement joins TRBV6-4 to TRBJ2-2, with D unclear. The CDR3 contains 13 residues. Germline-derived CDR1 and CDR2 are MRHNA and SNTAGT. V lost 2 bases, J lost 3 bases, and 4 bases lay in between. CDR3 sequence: CASSDADTGELFF. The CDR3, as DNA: TGTGCCAGCAGTGACGCGGACACCGGGGAGCTGTTTTTT.

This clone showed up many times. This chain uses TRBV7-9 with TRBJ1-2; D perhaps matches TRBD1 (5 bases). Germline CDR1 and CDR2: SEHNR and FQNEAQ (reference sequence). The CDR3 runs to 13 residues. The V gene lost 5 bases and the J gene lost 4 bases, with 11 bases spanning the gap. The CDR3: CASSLGTAYGYTF. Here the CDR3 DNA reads TGTGCCAGCAGCCTTGGGACGGCCTATGGCTACACCTTC.

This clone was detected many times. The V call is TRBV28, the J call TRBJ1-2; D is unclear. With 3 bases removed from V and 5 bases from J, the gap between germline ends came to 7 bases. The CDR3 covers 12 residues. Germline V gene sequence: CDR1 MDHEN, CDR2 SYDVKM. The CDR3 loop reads CASSLQGYGYTF. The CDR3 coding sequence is TGTGCCAGCAGTTTGCAAGGGTATGGCTACACCTTC.

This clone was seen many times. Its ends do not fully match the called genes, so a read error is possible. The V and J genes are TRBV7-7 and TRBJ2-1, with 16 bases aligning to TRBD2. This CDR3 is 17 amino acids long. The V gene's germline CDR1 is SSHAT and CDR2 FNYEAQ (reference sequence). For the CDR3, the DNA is TGTGCTAGCAGCTCGCCCGGGACTAGCGGGAGGGCCAATGAGCAGTTCTTC. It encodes CASSSPGTSGRANEQFF.

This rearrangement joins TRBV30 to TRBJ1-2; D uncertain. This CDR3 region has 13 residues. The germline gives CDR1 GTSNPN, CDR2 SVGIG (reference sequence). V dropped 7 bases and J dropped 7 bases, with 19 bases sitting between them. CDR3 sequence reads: CASDTDRLGGYTF. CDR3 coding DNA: TGTGCCTCCGATACCGACCGACTGGGTGGCTACACCTTC.

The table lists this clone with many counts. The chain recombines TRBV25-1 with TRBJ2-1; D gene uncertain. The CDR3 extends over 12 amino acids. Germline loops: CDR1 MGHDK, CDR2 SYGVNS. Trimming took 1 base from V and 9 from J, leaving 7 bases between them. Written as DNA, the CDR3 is TGTGCCAGCAGTGAATCTATCTCTGAGCAGTTCTTC. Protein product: CASSESISEQFF. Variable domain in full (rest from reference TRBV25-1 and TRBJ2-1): EADIYQTPRYLVIGTGKKITLECSQTMGHDKMYWYQQDPGMELHLIHYSYGVNSTEKGDLSSESTVSRIRTEHFPLTLESARPSHTSQYLCASSESISEQFFGPGTRLTVL.

CDR3 protein: CASSAGTSDYNEQFF. CDR3 bases: TGTGCCAGCAGTGCCGGGACTAGCGACTACAATGAGCAGTTCTTC. The gene calls are TRBV6-4 and TRBJ2-1, with 10 bases identical to TRBD2. The J segment lost 3 bases and the V segment lost 4 bases, leaving 3 bases of the junction unmatched. Germline values: CDR1 MRHNA, CDR2 SNTAGT. This CDR3 has 15 residues.

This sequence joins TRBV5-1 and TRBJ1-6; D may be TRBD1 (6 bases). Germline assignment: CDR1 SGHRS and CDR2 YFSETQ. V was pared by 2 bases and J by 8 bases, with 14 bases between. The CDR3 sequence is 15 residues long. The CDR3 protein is CASSFSPGADSPLHF. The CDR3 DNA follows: TGCGCCAGCAGCTTCTCTCCGGGGGCGGATTCACCCCTCCACTTT.

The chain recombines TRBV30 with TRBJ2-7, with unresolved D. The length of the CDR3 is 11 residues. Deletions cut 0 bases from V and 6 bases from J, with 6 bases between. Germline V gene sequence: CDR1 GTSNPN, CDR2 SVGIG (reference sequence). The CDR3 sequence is CAWSVHGEQYF. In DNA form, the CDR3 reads TGTGCCTGGAGTGTCCATGGCGAGCAGTACTTC.

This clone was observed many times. The CDR3 DNA sequence: TGTGCCAGCAGTTGGGGACCGAGCACAGATACGCAGTATTTT. Encoded protein: CASSWGPSTDTQYF. V is TRBV7-3 and J is TRBJ2-3; D possibly uses TRBD1 or TRBD2 (5 bases each). The V gene lost 6 bases and the J gene lost 0 bases, with 10 bases spanning the gap. In germline, CDR1 is SGHTA, CDR2 FQGTGA. The CDR3 loop spans 14 amino acids.

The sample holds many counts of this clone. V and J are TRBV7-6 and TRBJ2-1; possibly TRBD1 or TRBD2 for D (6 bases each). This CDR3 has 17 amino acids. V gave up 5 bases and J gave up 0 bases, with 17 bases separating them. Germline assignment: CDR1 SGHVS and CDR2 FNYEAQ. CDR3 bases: TGTGCCAGCAGCCGAACTAAGGGGGGCAGCTCCTACAATGAGCAGTTCTTC. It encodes CASSRTKGGSSYNEQFF.

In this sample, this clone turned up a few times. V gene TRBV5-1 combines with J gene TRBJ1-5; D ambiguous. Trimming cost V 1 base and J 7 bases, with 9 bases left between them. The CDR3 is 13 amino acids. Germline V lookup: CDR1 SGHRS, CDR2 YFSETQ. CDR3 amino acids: CASSLSGDQPQHF. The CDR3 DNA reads TGCGCCAGCAGCTTGTCGGGAGACCAGCCCCAGCATTTT.

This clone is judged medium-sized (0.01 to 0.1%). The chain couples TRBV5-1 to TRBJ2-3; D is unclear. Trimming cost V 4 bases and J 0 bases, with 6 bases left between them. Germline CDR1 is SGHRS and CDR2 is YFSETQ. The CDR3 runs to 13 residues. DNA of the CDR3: TGCGCCAGCAGCGAGGATAGCACAGATACGCAGTATTTT. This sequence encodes CASSEDSTDTQYF.

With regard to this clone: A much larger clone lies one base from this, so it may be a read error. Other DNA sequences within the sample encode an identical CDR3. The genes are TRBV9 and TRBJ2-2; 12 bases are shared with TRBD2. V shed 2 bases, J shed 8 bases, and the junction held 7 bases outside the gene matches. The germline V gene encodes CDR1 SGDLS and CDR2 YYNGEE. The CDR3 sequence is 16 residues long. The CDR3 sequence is CASSVTSGRLSGELFF. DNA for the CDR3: TGTGCCAGCAGCGTGACTAGCGGGAGATTATCTGGGGAGCTGTTTTTT.